This T cell receptor (beta chain) was recorded in a study of metastatic and nonmetastatic thyroid tumors. Study overall: The authors compared repertoires across blood and tumor or nodule tissue from malignant and benign thyroid patients.

Treatment of any kind had been given to no patient before thyroid surgery. Authors' analysis steps: Built for papillary thyroid cancer, a distant-metastasis classifier drew on CDR3 differences across clinicopathological groups. TCRdb called clones again from the PCR reads with MiXCR. The V and J calls and clone size come from TCRdb's table, not from the authors' own analysis. The sample holds about 23,000 clones, roughly 22% seen once. This clone is medium-sized within its sample. Its cognate antigen is unknown. Points from the study as a whole: Significantly greater TCR beta diversity was reportedly found in malignant thyroid tumors than in benign nodules (in blood and tumor).

Germline V gene lookup returns CDR1 KGHSH and CDR2 LQKENI. The CDR3 is made up of 14 amino acids. The V gene lost 0 bases and the J gene lost 5 bases, with 7 bases spanning the gap. This TCR came from a female donor with papillary thyroid cancer or a benign thyroid nodule (not recorded which). Some clones in this sample may be carry-over from other donors' samples. The chain recombines TRBV18 with TRBJ2-2; D is unclear. The source material was blood. CDR3 sequence: CASSPPPGTGELFF. The CDR3 coding sequence is TGTGCCAGCTCACCACCGCCTGGGACCGGGGAGCTGTTTTTT.